The clone carrying this TCR beta chain occurred many times. Patients picked for sequencing had shown CD8+CD57+ cell expansion detected by flow cytometry. Every patient presented with severe acquired aplastic anemia. The entry originates in a study of CD8+CD57+ T cells in acquired aplastic anemia. Turning to the study itself: Sorted CD4+ and CD8+ cells gave a mean 3.2 ug DNA, range roughly 0.2 to 27.4 ug.

Genomic DNA was employed as the template in profiling TCR beta VDJ and CDR3. From the reads, TCRdb called clonotypes with MiXCR, one entry per CDR3 protein. The sample yields 150,000 to 200,000 distinct CDR3 sequences, about 45% seen once. The germline CDR1 and CDR2 sequences are SGHAT and FQDESV (reference sequence). V shed 5 bases, J shed 2 bases, and the junction held 5 bases outside the gene matches. The CDR3 has 15 residues. Specimen: sorted CD4+, CD8+, or CD8+CD57+ T cells (not recorded which) from PBMCs. The rearrangement links TRBV11-1 to TRBJ2-7; 11 nucleotides line up with TRBD2. The source is a human donor with aplastic anemia. The CDR3 loop reads CASSRTSGGTYEQYF. CDR3 in DNA: TGTGCCAGCAGCCGAACTAGCGGGGGAACCTACGAGCAGTACTTC. Together with reference TRBV11-1 and TRBJ2-7, the CDR3 gives the full variable domain: EAEVAQSPRYKITEKSQAVAFWCDPISGHATLYWYRQILGQGPELLVQFQDESVVDDSQLPKDRFSAERLKGVDSTLKIQPAELGDSAMYLCASSRTSGGTYEQYFGPGTRLTVT.